This T cell receptor beta chain is drawn from a study of T cells in Graves' hyperthyroidism and ophthalmopathy. The study, taken as a whole, reports: Most thyroid clonotypes expanded above 0.001 were also detected in blood.

RNA transcripts gave rise to amplified TCR beta CDR3 regions. The HTBI primer set drove a first-round RT-PCR of the TCR CDR3. TCRdb reprocessed the multiplex PCR reads with MiXCR, giving one entry per CDR3 protein. The sample gives around 520,000 distinct CDR3 sequences, around 15% of which show up once; more than 11% is in the top ten. The ends were cut back, 3 bases at V and 10 bases at J, with 12 bases in the middle. The CDR3 contains 12 residues. Germline V CDR1 and CDR2: SGHDT, YYEEEE. The patients, who ranged from 18 to 65 in age, presented with newly diagnosed hyperthyroidism lasting under 2 months. Note on this clonotype: Its cognate antigen is unknown.

The TCR comes from a woman aged 40 to 55 with Graves' hyperthyroidism. The sequencing sample was made of blood. This chain uses TRBV5-6 with TRBJ2-3; D may be TRBD1 (5 bases). This CDR3 reads CASSSQGFAQYF. In DNA, the CDR3 is TGTGCCAGCAGCTCCCAGGGTTTTGCGCAGTATTTT.